This paragraph covers one TCR beta chain sequence. Generated by immunoSEQ multiplex PCR, the TCRdb table keeps only in-frame clones and is missing some. There are 150,000 to 200,000 clones in the sample; around 80% occur only once, and over 7.5% lies in the top ten. The data derive from a study of blood T cell repertoires in COVID-19. The CDR3 has 16 amino acids. Trimming pared 1 base from V and 2 bases from J, leaving 15 bases between. CDR1 SEHNR and CDR2 FQNEAQ come from the germline V gene (reference sequence). V is TRBV7-9 and J is TRBJ2-7, with a possible D match to TRBD2 (7 bases). The receptor's source is a woman aged 70 to 79 with acute or convalescent COVID-19. Specimen: peripheral blood. The CDR3 is CASSLGSQGGAYEQYF. The CDR3 coding sequence is TGTGCCAGCAGCTTAGGTTCACAGGGAGGGGCCTACGAGCAGTACTTC.